Sequencing of this TCR beta chain was carried out in a study of a mutant IDH1 vaccine in newly diagnosed glioma. At the level of the study: Vaccination followed radiotherapy alone by 4-6 weeks, or accompanied temozolomide cycles. Sex among treated patients split about 62% male, approximately 38% female; mean age was roughly 40 years.

Clones were sequenced by immunoSEQ multiplex PCR, and TCRdb holds only the in-frame ones, with some missing. The table includes over 50,000 clones, approximately 80% detected once. Overall study results and limits: The occurrence of vaccine-induced immune responses was seen in 90% to 95% of patients.

The germline CDR1 and CDR2 sequences are WSHSY and SAAADI. Trimming removed 3 bases from V and 7 bases from J; junction bases left unmatched: 10. This CDR3 comprises 17 residues. The time point is: week 47, end of study. The study gave 300 ug of mutant IDH1 20-mer peptide per vaccine dose, with topical imiquimod. New IDH1-mutant, ATRX-lost WHO grade 3 or 4 astrocytomas occurred in donors. On this clone: Its antigen is unidentified.

This chain uses TRBV10-2 with TRBJ1-6; the match to TRBD1 covers 9 bases. The sequenced sample was PBMCs, obtained from a glioma patient whose treatment included an IDH1 peptide vaccine. This TCR came from a woman between 35 and 50 years old with glioma. Some clones in this sample may be carry-over from other donors' samples. The CDR3 bases are TGCGCCAGCAGTGATTTGACTAGGACAGGGGTCAATTCACCCCTCCACTTT. Translated, it gives CASSDLTRTGVNSPLHF.